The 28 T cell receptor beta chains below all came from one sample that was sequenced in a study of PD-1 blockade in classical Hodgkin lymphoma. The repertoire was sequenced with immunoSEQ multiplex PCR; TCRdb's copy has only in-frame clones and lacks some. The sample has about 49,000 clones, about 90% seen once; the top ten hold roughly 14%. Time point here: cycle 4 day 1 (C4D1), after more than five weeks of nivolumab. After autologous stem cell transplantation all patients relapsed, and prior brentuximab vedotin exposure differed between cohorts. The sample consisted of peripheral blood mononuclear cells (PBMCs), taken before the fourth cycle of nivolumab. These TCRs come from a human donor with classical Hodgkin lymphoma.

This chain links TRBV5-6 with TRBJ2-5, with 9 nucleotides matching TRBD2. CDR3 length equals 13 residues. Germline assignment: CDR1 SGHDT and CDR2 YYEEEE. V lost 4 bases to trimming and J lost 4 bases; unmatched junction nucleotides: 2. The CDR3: CASSLSGRETQYF. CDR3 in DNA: TGTGCCAGCAGCCTTAGCGGGAGAGAGACCCAGTACTTC.

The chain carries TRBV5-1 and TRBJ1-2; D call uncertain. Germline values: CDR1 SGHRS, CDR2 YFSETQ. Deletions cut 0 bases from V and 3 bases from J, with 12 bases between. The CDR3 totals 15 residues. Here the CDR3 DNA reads TGCGCCAGCAGCTTGGGACAACATCCTGACTATGGCTACACCTTC. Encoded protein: CASSLGQHPDYGYTF.

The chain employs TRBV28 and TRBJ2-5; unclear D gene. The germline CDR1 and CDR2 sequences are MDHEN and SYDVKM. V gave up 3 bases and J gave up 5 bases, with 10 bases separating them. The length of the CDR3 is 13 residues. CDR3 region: CASSFFKWETQYF. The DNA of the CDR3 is TGTGCCAGCAGTTTCTTCAAGTGGGAGACCCAGTACTTC.

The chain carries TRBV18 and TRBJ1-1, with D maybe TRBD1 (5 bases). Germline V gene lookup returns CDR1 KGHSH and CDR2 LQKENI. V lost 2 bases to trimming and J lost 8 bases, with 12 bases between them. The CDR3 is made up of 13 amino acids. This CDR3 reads CASSPITGREAFF. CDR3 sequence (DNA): TGTGCCAGCTCACCAATTACAGGCCGAGAAGCTTTCTTT. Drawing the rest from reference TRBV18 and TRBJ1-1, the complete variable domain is NAGVMQNPRHLVRRRGQEARLRCSPMKGHSHVYWYRQLPEEGLKFMVYLQKENIIDESGMPKERFSAEFPKEGPSILRIQQVVRGDSAAYFCASSPITGREAFFGQGTRLTVV.

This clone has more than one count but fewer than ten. CDR3 amino acids: CASSIDAVGTGGRMRRNEQFF. DNA of the CDR3: TGTGCCAGTAGTATAGACGCCGTTGGGACAGGGGGGAGAATGAGACGCAATGAGCAGTTCTTC. The chain recombines TRBV19 with TRBJ2-1, with 11 positions matching TRBD1. V shed 0 bases, J shed 6 bases, and the junction held 19 bases outside the gene matches. The CDR3 has 21 residues. Germline CDR1 and CDR2: LNHDA and SQIVND (reference sequence).

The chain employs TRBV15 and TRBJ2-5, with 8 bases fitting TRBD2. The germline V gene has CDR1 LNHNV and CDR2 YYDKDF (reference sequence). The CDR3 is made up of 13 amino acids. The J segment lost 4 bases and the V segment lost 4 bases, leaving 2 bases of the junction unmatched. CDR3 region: CATSTSGRETQYF. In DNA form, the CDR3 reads TGTGCCACCAGCACGAGCGGGAGAGAGACCCAGTACTTC.

The CDR3 bases are TGTGCCAGCAGTGATCTCGGCGGGAGGGCCGCAGATACGCAGTATTTT. Protein sequence: CASSDLGGRAADTQYF. The genes are TRBV25-1 and TRBJ2-3; the match to TRBD2 covers 9 bases. Losses at the gene ends were 3 bases for V and 4 bases for J; bases not matched to a gene: 8. CDR1 and CDR2 (germline): MGHDK, SYGVNS. The CDR3 spans 16 residues.

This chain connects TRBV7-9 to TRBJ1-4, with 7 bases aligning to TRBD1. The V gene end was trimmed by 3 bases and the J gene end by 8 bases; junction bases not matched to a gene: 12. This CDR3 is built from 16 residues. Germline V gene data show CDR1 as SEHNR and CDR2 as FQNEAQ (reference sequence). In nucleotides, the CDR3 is TGTGCCAGCAGCTTGTCAGGGGGGCGTCATTGGGAAAAACTGTTTTTT. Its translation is CASSLSGGRHWEKLFF.

Here the CDR3 DNA reads TGTGCCAGCAGCGTAGGCCAAGGGTGGACTGAAGCTTTCTTT. Translated, it gives CASSVGQGWTEAFF. J is TRBJ1-1 and V is TRBV9, with unresolved D. Germline-derived CDR1 and CDR2 are SGDLS and YYNGEE. Deletions cut 0 bases from V and 5 bases from J, with 11 bases between. The CDR3 extends over 14 amino acids.

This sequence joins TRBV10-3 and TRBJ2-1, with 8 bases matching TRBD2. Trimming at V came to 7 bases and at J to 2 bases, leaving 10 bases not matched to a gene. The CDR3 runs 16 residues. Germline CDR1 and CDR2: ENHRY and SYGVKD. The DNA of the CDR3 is TGTGCCATCACCGGAGTTAGCGGGAAGGCCTACAATGAGCAGTTCTTC. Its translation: CAITGVSGKAYNEQFF.

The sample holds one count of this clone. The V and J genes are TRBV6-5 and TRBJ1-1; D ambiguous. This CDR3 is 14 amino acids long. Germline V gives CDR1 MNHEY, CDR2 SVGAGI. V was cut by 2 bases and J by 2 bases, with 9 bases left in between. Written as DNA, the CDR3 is TGTGCCAGCAGTTACGACTCGGGAAACACTGAAGCTTTCTTT. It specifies CASSYDSGNTEAFF.

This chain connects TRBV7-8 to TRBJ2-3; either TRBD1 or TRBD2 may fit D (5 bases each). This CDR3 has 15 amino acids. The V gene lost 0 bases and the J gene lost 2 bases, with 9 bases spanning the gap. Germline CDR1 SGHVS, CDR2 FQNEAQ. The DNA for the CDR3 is TGTGCCAGCAGCTTAGCACGGGGCCACACAGATACGCAGTATTTT. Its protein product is CASSLARGHTDTQYF.

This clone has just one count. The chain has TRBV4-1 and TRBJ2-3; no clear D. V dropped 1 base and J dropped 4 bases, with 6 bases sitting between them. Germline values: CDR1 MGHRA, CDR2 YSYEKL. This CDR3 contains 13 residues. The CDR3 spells CASSQAGADTQYF. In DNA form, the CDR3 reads TGCGCCAGCAGCCAAGCTGGGGCAGATACGCAGTATTTT.

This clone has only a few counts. The CDR3 nucleotides read TGCGCCAGCAGCTCAGCCGCACAGGGAGATAATGAAAAACTGTTTTTT. It encodes CASSSAAQGDNEKLFF. This sequence joins TRBV5-1 and TRBJ1-4, with D maybe TRBD1 (6 bases). The germline V gene encodes CDR1 SGHRS and CDR2 YFSETQ. CDR3 length: 16 residues. Trimming cost V 3 bases and J 4 bases, with 16 bases left between them. The full variable domain, in which reference TRBV5-1 and TRBJ1-4 provide the parts outside the CDR3, is KAGVTQTPRYLIKTRGQQVTLSCSPISGHRSVSWYQQTPGQGLQFLFEYFSETQRNKGNFPGRFSGRQFSNSRSEMNVSTLELGDSALYLCASSSAAQGDNEKLFFGSGTQLSVL.

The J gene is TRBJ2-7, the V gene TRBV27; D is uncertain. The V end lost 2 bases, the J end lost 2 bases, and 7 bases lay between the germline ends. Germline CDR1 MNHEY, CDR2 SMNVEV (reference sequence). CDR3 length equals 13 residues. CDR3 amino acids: CASSLHRTYEQYF. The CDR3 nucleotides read TGTGCCAGCAGTTTACACCGAACCTACGAGCAGTACTTC.

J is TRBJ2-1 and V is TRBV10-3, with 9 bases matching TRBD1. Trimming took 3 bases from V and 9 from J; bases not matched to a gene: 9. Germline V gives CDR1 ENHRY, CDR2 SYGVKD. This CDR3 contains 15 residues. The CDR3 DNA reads TGTGCCATCAGTGACCCGGGGACAGGGTTAAGTGAGCAGTTCTTC. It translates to CAISDPGTGLSEQFF.

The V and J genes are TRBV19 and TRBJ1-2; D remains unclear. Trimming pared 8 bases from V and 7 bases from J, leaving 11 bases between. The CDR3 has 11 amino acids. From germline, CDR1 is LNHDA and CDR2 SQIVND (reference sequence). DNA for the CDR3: TGTGCCAGTTTCGGGTACACTGGCTACACCTTC. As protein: CASFGYTGYTF.

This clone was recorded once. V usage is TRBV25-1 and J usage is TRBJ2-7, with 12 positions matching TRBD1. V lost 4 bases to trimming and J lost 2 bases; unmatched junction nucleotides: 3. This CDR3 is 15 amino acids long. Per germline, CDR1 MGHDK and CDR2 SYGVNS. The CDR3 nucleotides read TGTGCCAGCAGTGGGGGGACAGGGGGCGCCTACGAGCAGTACTTC. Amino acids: CASSGGTGGAYEQYF.

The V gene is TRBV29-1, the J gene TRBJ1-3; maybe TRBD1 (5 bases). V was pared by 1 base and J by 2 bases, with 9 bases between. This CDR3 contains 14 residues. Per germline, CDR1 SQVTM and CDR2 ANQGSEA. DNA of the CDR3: TGCAGCGTTGAAGTCGGGGGGGCTGGAAACACCATATATTTT. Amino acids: CSVEVGGAGNTIYF.

CDR3 sequence reads: CAWSVQENQPQHF. As DNA, the CDR3 is TGTGCCTGGAGTGTACAGGAGAATCAGCCCCAGCATTTT. The genes are TRBV30 and TRBJ1-5, with D possibly matching TRBD1 (5 bases). Germline V lookup: CDR1 GTSNPN, CDR2 SVGIG (reference sequence). V lost 0 bases, J lost 4 bases, and 7 bases lay in between. The CDR3 runs to 13 residues.

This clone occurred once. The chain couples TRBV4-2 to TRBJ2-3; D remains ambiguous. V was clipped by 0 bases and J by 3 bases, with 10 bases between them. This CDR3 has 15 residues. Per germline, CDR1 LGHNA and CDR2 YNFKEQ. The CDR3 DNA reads TGTGCCAGCAGCCAAGATCGGCTGCAAACAGATACGCAGTATTTT. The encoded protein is CASSQDRLQTDTQYF.

In DNA form, the CDR3 reads TGCAGCGTTGAACTCCGAGGTGAAAAACTGTTTTTT. The encoded protein is CSVELRGEKLFF. This chain joins TRBV29-1 and TRBJ1-4; D remains unclear. In germline, CDR1 is SQVTM, CDR2 ANQGSEA. The CDR3 spans 12 residues. The V end was cut by 2 bases, the J end by 7 bases, with 8 bases between. The full variable domain, its missing parts supplied by reference TRBV29-1 and TRBJ1-4, is SAVISQKPSRDICQRGTSLTIQCQVDSQVTMMFWYRQQPGQSLTLIATANQGSEATYESGFVIDKFPISRPNLTFSTLTVSNMSPEDSSIYLCSVELRGEKLFFGSGTQLSVL.

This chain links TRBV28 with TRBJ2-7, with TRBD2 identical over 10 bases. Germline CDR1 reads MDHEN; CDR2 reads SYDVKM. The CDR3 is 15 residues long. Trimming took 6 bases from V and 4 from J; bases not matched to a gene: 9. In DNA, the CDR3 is TGTGCCAGCAGCCCGTCAACTAGCGGGAAATACGAGCAGTACTTC. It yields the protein CASSPSTSGKYEQYF.

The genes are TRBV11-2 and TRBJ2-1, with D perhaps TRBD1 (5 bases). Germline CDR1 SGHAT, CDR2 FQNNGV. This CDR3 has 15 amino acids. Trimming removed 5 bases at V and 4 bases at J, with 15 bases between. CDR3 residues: CASSEPGISYNEQFF. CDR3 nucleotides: TGTGCCAGCAGCGAGCCAGGGATCTCATACAATGAGCAGTTCTTC.

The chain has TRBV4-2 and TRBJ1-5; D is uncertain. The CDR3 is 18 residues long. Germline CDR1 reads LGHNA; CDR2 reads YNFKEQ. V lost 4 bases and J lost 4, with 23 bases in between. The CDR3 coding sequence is TGTGCCAGCAGCCCGGACCTGACGAGAGGAGAACGAAATCAGCCCCAGCATTTT. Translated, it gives CASSPDLTRGERNQPQHF.

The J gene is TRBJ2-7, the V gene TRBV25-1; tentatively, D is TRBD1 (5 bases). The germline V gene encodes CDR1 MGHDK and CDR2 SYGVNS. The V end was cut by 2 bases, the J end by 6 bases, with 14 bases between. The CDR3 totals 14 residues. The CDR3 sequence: CASSERGKVPEQYF. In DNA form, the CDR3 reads TGTGCCAGCAGTGAAAGGGGAAAGGTACCCGAGCAGTACTTC.

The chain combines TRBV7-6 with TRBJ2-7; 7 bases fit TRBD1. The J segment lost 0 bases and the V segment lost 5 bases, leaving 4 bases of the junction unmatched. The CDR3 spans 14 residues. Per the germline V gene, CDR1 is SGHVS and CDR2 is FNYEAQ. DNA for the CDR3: TGTGCCAGCAGCCGACAGGGACCCTCCTACGAGCAGTACTTC. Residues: CASSRQGPSYEQYF. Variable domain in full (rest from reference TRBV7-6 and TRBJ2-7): GAGVSQSPRYKVTKRGQDVALRCDPISGHVSLYWYRQALGQGPEFLTYFNYEAQQDKSGLPNDRFSAERPEGSISTLTIQRTEQRDSAMYRCASSRQGPSYEQYFGPGTRLTVT.

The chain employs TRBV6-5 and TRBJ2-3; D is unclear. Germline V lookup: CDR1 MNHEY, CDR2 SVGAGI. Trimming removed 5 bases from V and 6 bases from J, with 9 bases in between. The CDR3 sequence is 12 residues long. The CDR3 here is CASSELGDTQYF. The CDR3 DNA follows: TGTGCCAGCAGTGAATTGGGGGATACGCAGTATTTT.